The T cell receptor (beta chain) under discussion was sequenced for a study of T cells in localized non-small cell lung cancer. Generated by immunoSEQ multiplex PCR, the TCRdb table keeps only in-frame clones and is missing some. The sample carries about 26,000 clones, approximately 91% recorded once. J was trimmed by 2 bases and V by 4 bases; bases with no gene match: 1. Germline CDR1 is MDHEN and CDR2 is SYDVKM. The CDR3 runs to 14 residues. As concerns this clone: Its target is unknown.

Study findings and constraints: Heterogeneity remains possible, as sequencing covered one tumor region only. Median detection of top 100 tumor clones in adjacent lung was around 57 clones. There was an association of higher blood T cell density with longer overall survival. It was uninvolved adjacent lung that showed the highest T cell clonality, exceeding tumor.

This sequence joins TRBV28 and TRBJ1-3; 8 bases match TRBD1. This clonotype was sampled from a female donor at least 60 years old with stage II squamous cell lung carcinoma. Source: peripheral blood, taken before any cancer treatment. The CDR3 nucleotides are TGTGCCAGCAGTTCGACAGGGGCTGGAAACACCATATATTTT. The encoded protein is CASSSTGAGNTIYF.